These 8 T cell receptor beta chains share one sample of origin, sequenced in a study of cytomegalovirus exposure and HLA in healthy donors. Sequencing used immunoSEQ multiplex PCR; TCRdb keeps in-frame clones, though not all of them. The repertoire holds under 95,000 clones, with more than 75% as singletons. The specimen sequenced was PBMCs. Every receptor here comes from a man aged 25-40 years in good health and CMV-seronegative.

CDR3: CASSPLGQGTDTQYF. CDR3 DNA: TGTGCCAGCTCACCACTGGGACAGGGCACAGATACGCAGTATTTT. The chain employs TRBV18 and TRBJ2-3, with 8 bases identical to TRBD1. The CDR3 is 15 residues long. The V segment lost 1 base and the J segment 1 base; nucleotides outside the gene matches: 1. Germline V gene sequence: CDR1 KGHSH, CDR2 LQKENI.

V usage is TRBV28 and J usage is TRBJ1-5; possibly TRBD1 for D (5 bases). V was shortened by 2 bases and J by 5 bases, with 10 bases between the two germline ends. This CDR3 is built from 14 residues. Germline lookup yields CDR1 MDHEN and CDR2 SYDVKM. This CDR3 reads CASSLVGGDQPQHF. CDR3 nucleotides: TGTGCCAGCAGTTTAGTTGGGGGGGATCAGCCCCAGCATTTT.

This CDR3 reads CASSSQSRTGGFGAFF. CDR3 sequence (DNA): TGTGCCAGCAGTTCCCAATCCAGGACAGGGGGCTTTGGGGCTTTCTTT. The chain employs TRBV27 and TRBJ1-1, with 11 bases matching TRBD1. V trimming: 4 bases; J trimming: 11 bases; junction bases outside the gene matches: 15. CDR1 MNHEY and CDR2 SMNVEV come from the germline V gene (reference sequence). The CDR3 loop spans 16 amino acids.

This chain uses TRBV1 with TRBJ2-7; the table's D call, TRBD1, was not checked against the DNA. TRBV1 is shown as a pseudogene. The CDR3 spans 18 residues. CDR3 DNA: TGCACCAGCAGCCACGACCCGGCCCTACAGGGGGCGGCGTACGAGCAGTACTTC. Encoded protein: CTSSHDPALQGAAYEQYF.

This clone was counted once. J is TRBJ2-7 and V is TRBV9, with a weak D call TRBD2 (6 bases). The CDR3 has 15 amino acids. CDR1 and CDR2 (germline): SGDLS, YYNGEE. Between the trimmed V and J ends, which lost 0 bases and 7 bases, there was a span of 17 bases. The CDR3 DNA sequence: TGTGCCAGCAGCGTAGAGGGAGCGGGCCGTTTAGAGCAGTACTTC. Translated, it gives CASSVEGAGRLEQYF.

The chain employs TRBV7-3 and TRBJ2-1, with 8 bases identical to TRBD1. The V gene's germline CDR1 is SGHTA and CDR2 FQGTGA. V was pared by 5 bases and J by 8 bases, with 11 bases of the junction left unmatched. The CDR3 length is 15 residues. The CDR3 is CASSPGGTRIDEQFF. CDR3 nucleotide sequence: TGTGCCAGCAGCCCAGGGGGCACTAGGATCGATGAGCAGTTCTTC.

The chain carries TRBV29-1 and TRBJ2-7, with 8 nucleotides matching TRBD1. CDR1 is SQVTM, CDR2 ANQGSEA, per germline. This CDR3 has 13 amino acids. V shed 2 bases and J 4 bases; nucleotides not matched to a gene: 4. CDR3 in DNA: TGCAGCGTTGAAACAGGGGGGTCGTACGAGCAGTACTTC. Translation gives CSVETGGSYEQYF.

The CDR3 is CASSPGGQSAEAFF. The CDR3 nucleotides are TGTGCCAGCAGTCCCGGCGGACAGTCCGCTGAAGCTTTCTTT. This chain links TRBV28 with TRBJ1-1; D is possibly TRBD1 (6 bases). The V end was cut by 5 bases, the J end by 6 bases, with 16 bases between. This CDR3 has 14 amino acids. Germline V gene sequence: CDR1 MDHEN, CDR2 SYDVKM. Supplemented by reference TRBV28 and TRBJ1-1, the full variable domain reads DVKVTQSSRYLVKRTGEKVFLECVQDMDHENMFWYRQDPGLGLRLIYFSYDVKMKEKGDIPEGYSVSREKKERFSLILESASTNQTSMYLCASSPGGQSAEAFFGQGTRLTVV.